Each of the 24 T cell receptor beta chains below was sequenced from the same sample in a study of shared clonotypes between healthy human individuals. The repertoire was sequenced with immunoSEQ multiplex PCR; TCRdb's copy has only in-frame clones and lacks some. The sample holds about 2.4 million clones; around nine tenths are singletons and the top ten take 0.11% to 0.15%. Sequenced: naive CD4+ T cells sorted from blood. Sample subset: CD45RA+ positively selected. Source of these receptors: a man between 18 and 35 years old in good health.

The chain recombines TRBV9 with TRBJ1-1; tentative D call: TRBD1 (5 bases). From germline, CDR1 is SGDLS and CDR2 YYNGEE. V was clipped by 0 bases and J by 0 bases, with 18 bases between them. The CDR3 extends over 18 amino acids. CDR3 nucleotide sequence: TGTGCCAGCAGCGTAGCTACCCAGGGCGGATTAATGAACACTGAAGCTTTCTTT. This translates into CASSVATQGGLMNTEAFF. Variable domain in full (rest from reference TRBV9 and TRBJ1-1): DSGVTQTPKHLITATGQRVTLRCSPRSGDLSVYWYQQSLDQGLQFLIQYYNGEERAKGNILERFSAQQFPDLHSELNLSSLELGDSALYFCASSVATQGGLMNTEAFFGQGTRLTVV.

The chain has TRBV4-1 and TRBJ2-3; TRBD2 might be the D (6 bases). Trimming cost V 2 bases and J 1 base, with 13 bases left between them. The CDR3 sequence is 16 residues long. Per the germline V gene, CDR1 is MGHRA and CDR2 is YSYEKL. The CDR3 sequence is CASSQRYPGGTDTQYF. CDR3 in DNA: TGCGCCAGCAGCCAACGATACCCGGGAGGCACAGATACGCAGTATTTT.

The CDR3, as DNA: TGTGCCATCAGTGAGAGGAACACCGGGGAGCTGTTTTTT. Encoded protein: CAISERNTGELFF. The chain employs TRBV10-3 and TRBJ2-2, with D unresolved. The CDR3 length is 13 residues. Germline CDR1 reads ENHRY; CDR2 reads SYGVKD. V was trimmed by 2 bases and J by 1 base, leaving 2 bases between them.

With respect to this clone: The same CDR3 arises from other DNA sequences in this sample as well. The CDR3 region is CASSLDRGGYNEQFF. The CDR3 DNA reads TGTGCCAGCAGCTTAGATCGGGGGGGTTACAATGAGCAGTTCTTC. The V and J genes are TRBV11-2 and TRBJ2-1, with TRBD2 identical over 8 bases. The CDR3 length is 15 residues. Germline V gene sequence: CDR1 SGHAT, CDR2 FQNNGV. With 0 bases clipped from V and 4 bases from J, the junction kept 2 bases outside the gene matches.

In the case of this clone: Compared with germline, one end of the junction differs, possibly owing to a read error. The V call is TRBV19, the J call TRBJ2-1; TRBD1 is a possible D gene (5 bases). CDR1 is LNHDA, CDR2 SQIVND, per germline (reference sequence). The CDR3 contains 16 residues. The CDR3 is CASSLDSVVRNNEQFF. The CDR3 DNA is TGTGCCAGTAGTTTAGACAGTGTGGTACGGAACAATGAGCAGTTCTTC.

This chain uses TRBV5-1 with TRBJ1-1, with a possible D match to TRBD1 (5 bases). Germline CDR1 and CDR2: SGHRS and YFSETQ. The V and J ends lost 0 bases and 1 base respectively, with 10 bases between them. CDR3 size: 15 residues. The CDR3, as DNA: TGCGCCAGCAGCTTGGATGGGGGTAAGAACACTGAAGCTTTCTTT. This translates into CASSLDGGKNTEAFF.

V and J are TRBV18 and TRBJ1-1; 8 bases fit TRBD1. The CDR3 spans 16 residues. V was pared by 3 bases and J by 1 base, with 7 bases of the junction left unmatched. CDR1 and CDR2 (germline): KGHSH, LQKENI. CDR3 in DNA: TGTGCCAGCTCACCCGCCCAGGGGGCAGAGAACACTGAAGCTTTCTTT. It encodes CASSPAQGAENTEAFF.

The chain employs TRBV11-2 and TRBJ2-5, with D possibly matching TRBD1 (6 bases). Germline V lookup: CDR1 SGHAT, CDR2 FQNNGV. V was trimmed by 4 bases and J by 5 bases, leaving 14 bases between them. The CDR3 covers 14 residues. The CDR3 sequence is CASSSQGSRETQYF. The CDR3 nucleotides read TGTGCCAGCAGCTCCCAGGGGTCTAGGGAGACCCAGTACTTC.

The CDR3 bases are TGCGCCAGCAGCTTTGACAGTCCAACTAATGAAAAACTGTTTTTT. Its protein product is CASSFDSPTNEKLFF. The genes are TRBV5-1 and TRBJ1-4; D is perhaps TRBD1 (5 bases). The V gene lost 2 bases and the J gene lost 0 bases, with 8 bases spanning the gap. Germline CDR1 is SGHRS and CDR2 is YFSETQ. This CDR3 comprises 15 residues.

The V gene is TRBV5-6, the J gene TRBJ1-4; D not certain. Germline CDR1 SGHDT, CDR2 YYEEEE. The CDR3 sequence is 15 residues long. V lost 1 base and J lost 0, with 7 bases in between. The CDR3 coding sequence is TGTGCCAGCAGCTTGAGGGCAACAACTAATGAAAAACTGTTTTTT. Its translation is CASSLRATTNEKLFF. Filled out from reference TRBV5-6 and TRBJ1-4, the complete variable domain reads DAGVTQSPTHLIKTRGQQVTLRCSPKSGHDTVSWYQQALGQGPQFIFQYYEEEERQRGNFPDRFSGHQFPNYSSELNVNALLLGDSALYLCASSLRATTNEKLFFGSGTQLSVL.

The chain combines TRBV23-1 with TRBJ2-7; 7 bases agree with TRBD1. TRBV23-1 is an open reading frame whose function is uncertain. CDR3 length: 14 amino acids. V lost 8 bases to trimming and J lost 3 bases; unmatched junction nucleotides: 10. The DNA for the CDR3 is TGCGCCAGCGCTCACCCGGACAGGAGCTACGAGCAGTACTTC. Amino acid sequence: CASAHPDRSYEQYF.

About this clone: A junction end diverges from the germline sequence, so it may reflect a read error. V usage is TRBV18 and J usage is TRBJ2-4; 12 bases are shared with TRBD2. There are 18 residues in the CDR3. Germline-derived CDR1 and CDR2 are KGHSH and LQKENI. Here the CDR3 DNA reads TGTGCCAGCTCACCTAACCGGTCTAGCGGGGGGGCCAACAACATTCAGTACTTC. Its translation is CASSPNRSSGGANNIQYF.

CDR3 sequence: CASSPQSSGNTIYF. CDR3 nucleotide sequence: TGTGCCAGCAGTCCCCAGAGCTCTGGAAACACCATATATTTT. The chain couples TRBV2 to TRBJ1-3; D not resolved. This CDR3 is built from 14 residues. V dropped 5 bases and J dropped 0 bases, with 8 bases sitting between them. Looked up from germline, CDR1 is SNHLY and CDR2 is FYNNEI. The entire variable domain, with the rest obtained from reference TRBV2 and TRBJ1-3, is as follows: EPEVTQTPSHQVTQMGQEVILRCVPISNHLYFYWYRQILGQKVEFLVSFYNNEISEKSEIFDDQFSVERPDGSNFTLKIRSTKLEDSAMYFCASSPQSSGNTIYFGEGSWLTVV.

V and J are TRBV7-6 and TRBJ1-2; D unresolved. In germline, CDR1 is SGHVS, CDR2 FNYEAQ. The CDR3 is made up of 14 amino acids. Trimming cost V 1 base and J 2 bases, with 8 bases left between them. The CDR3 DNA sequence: TGTGCCAGCAGCTTAGAGGAGATAAACTATGGCTACACCTTC. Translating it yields CASSLEEINYGYTF.

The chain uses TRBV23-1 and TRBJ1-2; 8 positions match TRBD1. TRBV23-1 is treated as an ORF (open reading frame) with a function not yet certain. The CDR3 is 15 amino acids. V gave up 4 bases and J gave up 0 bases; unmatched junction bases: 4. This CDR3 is CASSPPTGANYGYTF. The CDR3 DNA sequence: TGCGCCAGCAGTCCCCCGACAGGGGCTAACTATGGCTACACCTTC.

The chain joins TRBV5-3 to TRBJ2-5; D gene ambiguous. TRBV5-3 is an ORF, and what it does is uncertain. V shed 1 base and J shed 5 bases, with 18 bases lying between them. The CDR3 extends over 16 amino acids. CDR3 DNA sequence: TGTGCCAGAAGCTTGACAGTTATTAGGAATGGGGAGACCCAGTACTTC. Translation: CARSLTVIRNGETQYF.

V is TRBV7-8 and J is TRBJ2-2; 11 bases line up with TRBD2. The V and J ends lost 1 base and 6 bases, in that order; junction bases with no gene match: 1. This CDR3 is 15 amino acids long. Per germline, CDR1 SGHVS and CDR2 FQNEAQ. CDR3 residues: CASSLELAGAGELFF. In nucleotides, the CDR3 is TGTGCCAGCAGCTTAGAACTAGCGGGGGCCGGGGAGCTGTTTTTT.

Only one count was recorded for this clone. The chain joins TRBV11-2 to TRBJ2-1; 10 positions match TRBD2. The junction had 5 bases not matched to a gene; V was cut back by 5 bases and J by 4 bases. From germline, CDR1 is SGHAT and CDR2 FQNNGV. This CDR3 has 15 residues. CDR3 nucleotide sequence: TGTGCCAGCAGCGAGACTAGCGGGCCATACAATGAGCAGTTCTTC. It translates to CASSETSGPYNEQFF.

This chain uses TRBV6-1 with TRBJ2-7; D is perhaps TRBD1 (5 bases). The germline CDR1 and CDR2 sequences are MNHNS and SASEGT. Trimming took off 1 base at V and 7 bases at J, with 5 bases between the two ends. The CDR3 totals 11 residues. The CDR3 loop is CASSEGQEQYF. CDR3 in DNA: TGTGCCAGCAGTGAAGGACAGGAGCAGTACTTC.

The CDR3 is CASSRNLGTGYEQYF. Here the CDR3 DNA reads TGCGCCAGCAGCAGGAATCTCGGGACAGGGTATGAGCAGTACTTC. V gene TRBV5-1 combines with J gene TRBJ2-7; 9 nucleotides align to TRBD1. The CDR3 sequence is 15 residues long. Germline CDR1 and CDR2: SGHRS and YFSETQ. V lost 4 bases and J lost 7; bases outside the gene matches: 12.

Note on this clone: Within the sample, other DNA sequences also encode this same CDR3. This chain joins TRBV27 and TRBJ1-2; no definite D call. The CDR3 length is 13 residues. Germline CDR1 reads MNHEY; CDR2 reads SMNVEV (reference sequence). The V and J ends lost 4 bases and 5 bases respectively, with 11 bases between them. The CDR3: CASSYRVGYGYTF. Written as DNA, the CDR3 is TGTGCCAGCAGTTACCGGGTAGGGTATGGCTACACCTTC.

In DNA, the CDR3 is TGCGCCAGCAGCCAGGTGATACGAAAGACCGGGGAGCTGTTTTTT. As protein: CASSQVIRKTGELFF. V usage is TRBV4-1 and J usage is TRBJ2-2; no clear D. Looked up from germline, CDR1 is MGHRA and CDR2 is YSYEKL. The CDR3 consists of 15 residues. V lost 3 bases and J 5 bases, leaving 13 bases between the germline ends.

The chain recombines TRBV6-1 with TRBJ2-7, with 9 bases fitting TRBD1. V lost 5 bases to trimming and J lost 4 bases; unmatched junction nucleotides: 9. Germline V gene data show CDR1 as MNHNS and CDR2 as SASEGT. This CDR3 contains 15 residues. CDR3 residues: CASSPRTGEGYEQYF. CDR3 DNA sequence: TGTGCCAGCAGTCCACGGACAGGGGAAGGATACGAGCAGTACTTC.

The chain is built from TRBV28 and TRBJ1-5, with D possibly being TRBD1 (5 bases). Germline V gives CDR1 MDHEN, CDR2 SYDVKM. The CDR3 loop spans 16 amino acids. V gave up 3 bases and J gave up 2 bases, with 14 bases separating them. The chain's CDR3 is CASSLRGVGGNQPQHF. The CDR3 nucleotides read TGTGCCAGCAGTTTGAGGGGTGTGGGGGGCAATCAGCCCCAGCATTTT.